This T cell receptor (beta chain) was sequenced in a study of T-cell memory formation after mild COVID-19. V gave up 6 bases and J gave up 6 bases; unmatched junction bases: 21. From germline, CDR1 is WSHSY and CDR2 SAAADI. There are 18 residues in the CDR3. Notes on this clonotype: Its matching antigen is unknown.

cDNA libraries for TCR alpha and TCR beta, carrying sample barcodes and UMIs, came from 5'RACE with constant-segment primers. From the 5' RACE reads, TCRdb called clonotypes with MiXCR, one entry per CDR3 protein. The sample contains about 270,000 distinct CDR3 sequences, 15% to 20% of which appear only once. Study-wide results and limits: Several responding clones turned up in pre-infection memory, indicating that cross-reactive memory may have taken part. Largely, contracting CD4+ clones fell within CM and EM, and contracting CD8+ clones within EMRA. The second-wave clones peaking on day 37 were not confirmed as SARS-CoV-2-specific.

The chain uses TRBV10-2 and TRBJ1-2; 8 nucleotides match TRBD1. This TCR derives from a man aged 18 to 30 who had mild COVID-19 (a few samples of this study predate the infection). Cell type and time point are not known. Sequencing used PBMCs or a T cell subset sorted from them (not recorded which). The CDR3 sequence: CASSDPGDRWRRVDGYTF. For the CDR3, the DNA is TGCGCCAGCAGCGATCCCGGGGACAGGTGGAGGCGTGTAGATGGCTACACCTTC.